What follows describes a single TCR beta chain. The sample is drawn from a study of T cells after somatic rescue of genetic block. This table comes from immunoSEQ multiplex PCR, and its TCRdb copy is limited to in-frame clones, with some not included. The top ten hold roughly 0.077% of the sample, which has roughly 58,000 clones, roughly 96% seen once. The germline CDR1 and CDR2 sequences are MNHEY and SMNVEV (reference sequence). The CDR3 loop spans 13 amino acids. J lost 4 bases, V lost 6 bases, and 5 bases had no gene match. The chain employs TRBV27 and TRBJ1-1; 7 positions match TRBD1. The sequencing input was peripheral blood mononuclear cells (PBMCs). This receptor was taken from a child in the first two years of life. CDR3 amino acids: CASRQGIGTEAFF. The CDR3 DNA reads TGTGCCAGCAGACAGGGGATTGGCACTGAAGCTTTCTTT.